Below, 7 T cell receptor beta chains from the same sample are listed, as sequenced in a study of cytomegalovirus exposure and HLA in healthy donors. The method was immunoSEQ multiplex PCR; TCRdb's version includes in-frame clones alone and lacks a portion of them. In the table there are around 150,000 clones, 80% to 90% of which are singletons. The sample comprised PBMCs. All receptors come from a woman aged 18-35 years in good health and CMV-seropositive.

CDR3 in amino acids: CASSGGTGEGNTEAFF. CDR3 sequence (DNA): TGTGCCAGCAGTGGCGGGACAGGCGAAGGGAACACTGAAGCTTTCTTT. The chain carries TRBV6-6 and TRBJ1-1; 8 bases map to TRBD1. The J segment lost 1 base and the V segment lost 5 bases, leaving 9 bases of the junction unmatched. The CDR3 sequence is 16 residues long. CDR1 and CDR2 (germline): MNHNY, SVGAGI (reference sequence).

In regard to this clone: Other nucleotide sequences from this sample produce the same CDR3. The chain couples TRBV2 to TRBJ1-1; 8 nucleotides align to TRBD1. The CDR3 sequence is 14 residues long. Germline lookup yields CDR1 SNHLY and CDR2 FYNNEI. The J segment lost 5 bases and the V segment lost 6 bases, leaving 8 bases of the junction unmatched. Written as DNA, the CDR3 is TGTGCCAGCAGAGGAACAGGGGGAGGTACTGAAGCTTTCTTT. Amino acid sequence: CASRGTGGGTEAFF.

The table lists this clone with a count of one. This chain joins TRBV6-1 and TRBJ2-1, with 8 bases that match TRBD2. Germline V gives CDR1 MNHNS, CDR2 SASEGT. The trim removed 2 bases at V and 3 bases at J, leaving 3 bases unmatched. The CDR3 runs to 15 residues. This chain's CDR3 is CASSEPLAGYNEQFF. The CDR3, as DNA: TGTGCCAGCAGTGAACCCCTAGCGGGCTACAATGAGCAGTTCTTC.

This clone was counted once. The rearrangement links TRBV10-3 to TRBJ2-3; 8 bases align to TRBD1. J was trimmed by 1 base and V by 8 bases; bases with no gene match: 8. There are 15 residues in the CDR3. Germline V gives CDR1 ENHRY, CDR2 SYGVKD. Written as DNA, the CDR3 is TGTGCCATCGGCCAGGGGGCGCGTGGCACAGATACGCAGTATTTT. Its translation: CAIGQGARGTDTQYF.

The rearrangement joins TRBV11-2 to TRBJ1-5; tentatively, D is TRBD1 (5 bases). The CDR3 is made up of 13 amino acids. V lost 5 bases and J 9 bases, leaving 14 bases between the germline ends. The germline CDR1 and CDR2 sequences are SGHAT and FQNNGV. CDR3 nucleotides: TGTGCCAGCAGCCGGACGGGGACTACGCCCCAGCATTTT. Translating gives CASSRTGTTPQHF. The variable domain in full, completed from reference TRBV11-2 and TRBJ1-5, reads EAGVAQSPRYKIIEKRQSVAFWCNPISGHATLYWYQQILGQGPKLLIQFQNNGVVDDSQLPKDRFSAERLKGVDSTLKIQPAKLEDSAVYLCASSRTGTTPQHFGDGTRLSIL.

The chain carries TRBV7-9 and TRBJ1-3; possibly TRBD1 for D (5 bases). This CDR3 is 15 amino acids long. Deletions cut 5 bases from V and 0 bases from J, with 11 bases between. Germline lookup yields CDR1 SEHNR and CDR2 FQNEAQ (reference sequence). CDR3 protein: CASSPGTGSGNTIYF. In DNA, the CDR3 is TGTGCCAGCAGCCCTGGCACAGGCTCTGGAAACACCATATATTTT.

V usage is TRBV2 and J usage is TRBJ1-4; D remains unclear. Germline lookup yields CDR1 SNHLY and CDR2 FYNNEI. Trimming took 3 bases from V and 0 from J, leaving 8 bases between them. The length of the CDR3 is 15 residues. The CDR3 nucleotides read TGTGCCAGCAGTGAGCAGCGCCCAACTAATGAAAAACTGTTTTTT. Translating it yields CASSEQRPTNEKLFF.